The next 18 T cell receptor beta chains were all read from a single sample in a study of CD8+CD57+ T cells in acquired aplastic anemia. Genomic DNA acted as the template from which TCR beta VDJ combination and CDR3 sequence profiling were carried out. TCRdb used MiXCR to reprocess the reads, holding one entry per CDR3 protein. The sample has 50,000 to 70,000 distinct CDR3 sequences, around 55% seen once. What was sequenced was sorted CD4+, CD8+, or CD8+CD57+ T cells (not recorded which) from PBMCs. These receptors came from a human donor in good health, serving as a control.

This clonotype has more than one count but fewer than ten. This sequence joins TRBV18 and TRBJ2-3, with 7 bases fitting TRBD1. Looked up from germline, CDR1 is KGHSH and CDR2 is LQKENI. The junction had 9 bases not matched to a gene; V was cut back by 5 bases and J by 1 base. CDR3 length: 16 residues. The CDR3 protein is CASSAEGARGTDTQYF. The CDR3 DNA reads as TGTGCCAGCTCAGCCGAGGGGGCGCGGGGCACAGATACGCAGTATTTT.

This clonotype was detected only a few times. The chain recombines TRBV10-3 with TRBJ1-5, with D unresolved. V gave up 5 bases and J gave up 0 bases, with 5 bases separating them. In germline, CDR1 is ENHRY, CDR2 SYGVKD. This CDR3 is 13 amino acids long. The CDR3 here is CAISRNSNQPQHF. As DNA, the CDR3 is TGTGCCATCAGTAGAAATAGCAATCAGCCCCAGCATTTT.

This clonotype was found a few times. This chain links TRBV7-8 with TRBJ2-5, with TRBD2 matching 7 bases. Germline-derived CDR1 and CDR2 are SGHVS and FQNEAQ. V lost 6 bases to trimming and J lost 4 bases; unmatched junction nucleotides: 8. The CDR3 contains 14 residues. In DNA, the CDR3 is TGTGCCAGCAGAACCCCGGGACTACGAGAGACCCAGTACTTC. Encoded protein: CASRTPGLRETQYF.

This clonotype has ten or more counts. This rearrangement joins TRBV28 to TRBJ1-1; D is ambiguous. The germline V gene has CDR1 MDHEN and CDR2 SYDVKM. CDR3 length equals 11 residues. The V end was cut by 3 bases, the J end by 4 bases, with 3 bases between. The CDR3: CASSFATEAFF. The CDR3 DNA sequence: TGTGCCAGCAGTTTTGCCACTGAAGCTTTCTTT.

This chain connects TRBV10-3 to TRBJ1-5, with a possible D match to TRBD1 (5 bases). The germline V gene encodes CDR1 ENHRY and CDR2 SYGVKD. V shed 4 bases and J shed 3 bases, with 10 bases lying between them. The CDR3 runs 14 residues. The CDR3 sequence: CAISVDRVNQPQHF. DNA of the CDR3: TGTGCCATCAGTGTAGACAGAGTCAATCAGCCCCAGCATTTT.

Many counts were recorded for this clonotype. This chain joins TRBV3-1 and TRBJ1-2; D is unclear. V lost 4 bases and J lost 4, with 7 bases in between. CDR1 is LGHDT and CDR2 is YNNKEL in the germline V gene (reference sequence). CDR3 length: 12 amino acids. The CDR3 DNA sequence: TGTGCCAGCAGCCTGAGAGGCTATGGCTACACCTTC. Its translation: CASSLRGYGYTF.

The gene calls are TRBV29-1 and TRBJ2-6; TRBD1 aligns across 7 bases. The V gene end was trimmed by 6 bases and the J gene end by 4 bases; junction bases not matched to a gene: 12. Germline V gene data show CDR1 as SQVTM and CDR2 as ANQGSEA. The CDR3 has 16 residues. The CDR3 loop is CSVKPGQNTGANVLTF. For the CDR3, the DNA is TGCAGCGTGAAGCCGGGACAGAACACCGGGGCCAACGTCCTGACTTTC.

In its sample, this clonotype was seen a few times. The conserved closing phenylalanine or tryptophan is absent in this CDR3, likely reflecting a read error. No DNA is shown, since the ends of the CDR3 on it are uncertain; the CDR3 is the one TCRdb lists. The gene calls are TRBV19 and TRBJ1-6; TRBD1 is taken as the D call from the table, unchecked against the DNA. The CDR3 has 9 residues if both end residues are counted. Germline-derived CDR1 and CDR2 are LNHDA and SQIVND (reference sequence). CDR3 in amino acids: CASSTTGSP.

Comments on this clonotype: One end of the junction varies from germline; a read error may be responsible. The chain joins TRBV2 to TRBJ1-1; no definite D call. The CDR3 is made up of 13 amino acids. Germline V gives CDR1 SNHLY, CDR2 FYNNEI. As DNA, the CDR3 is TGTGCCAGCTTAAGGATTGCTGGCACTGGAGCTTCCTTT. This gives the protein CASLRIAGTGASF.

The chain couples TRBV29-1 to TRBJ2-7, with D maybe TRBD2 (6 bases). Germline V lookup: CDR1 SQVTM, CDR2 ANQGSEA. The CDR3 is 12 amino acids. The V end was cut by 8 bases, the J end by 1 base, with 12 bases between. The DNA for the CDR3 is TGCAGCTGGGGAGGTGGGTCCTACGAGCAGTACTTC. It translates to CSWGGGSYEQYF.

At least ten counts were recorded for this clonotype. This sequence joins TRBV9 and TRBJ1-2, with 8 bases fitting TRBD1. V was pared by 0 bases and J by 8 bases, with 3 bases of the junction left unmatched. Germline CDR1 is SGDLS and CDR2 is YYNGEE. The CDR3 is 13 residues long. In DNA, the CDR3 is TGTGCCAGCAGCGTAGCAGGGGGCCGGGGCTACACCTTC. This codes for CASSVAGGRGYTF.

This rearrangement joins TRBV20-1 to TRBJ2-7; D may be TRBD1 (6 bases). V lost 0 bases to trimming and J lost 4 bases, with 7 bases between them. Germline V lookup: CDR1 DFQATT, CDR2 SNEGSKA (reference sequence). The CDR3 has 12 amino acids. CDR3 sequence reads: CSAREGGYEQYF. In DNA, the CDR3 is TGCAGTGCTAGAGAAGGGGGATACGAGCAGTACTTC.

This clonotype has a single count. DNA for the CDR3: TGTGCCACCAGCAGAGGGGGGACTAGCGGGAGAGAGAACTACAATGAGCAGTTCTTC. It is translated as CATSRGGTSGRENYNEQFF. V gene TRBV15 combines with J gene TRBJ2-1, with 14 bases matching TRBD2. After removal of 1 base from V and 3 bases from J, the junction contained 8 bases not matched to a gene. The CDR3 is 19 amino acids. Germline CDR1 and CDR2: LNHNV and YYDKDF (reference sequence). Supplemented by reference TRBV15 and TRBJ2-1, the full variable domain reads DAMVIQNPRYQVTQFGKPVTLSCSQTLNHNVMYWYQQKSSQAPKLLFHYYDKDFNNEADTPDNFQSRRPNTSFCFLDIRSPGLGDTAMYLCATSRGGTSGRENYNEQFFGPGTRLTVL.

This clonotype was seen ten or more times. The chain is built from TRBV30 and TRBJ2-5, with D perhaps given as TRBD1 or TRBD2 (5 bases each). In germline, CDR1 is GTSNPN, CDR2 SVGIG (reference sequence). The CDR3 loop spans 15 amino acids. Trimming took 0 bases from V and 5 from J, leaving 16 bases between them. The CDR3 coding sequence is TGTGCCTGGAGTGTGGGGGATGGGCCACGGGAGACCCAGTACTTC. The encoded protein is CAWSVGDGPRETQYF.

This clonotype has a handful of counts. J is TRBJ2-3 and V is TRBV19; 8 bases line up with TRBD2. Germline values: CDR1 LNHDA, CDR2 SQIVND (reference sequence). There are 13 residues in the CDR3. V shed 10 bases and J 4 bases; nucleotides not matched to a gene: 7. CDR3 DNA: TGTGCCACCAGCGGGAGTAACGCAGATACGCAGTATTTT. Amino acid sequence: CATSGSNADTQYF.

The CDR3 sequence is CASSTRDRGGETQYF. The CDR3 nucleotides read TGTGCCAGTAGTACTCGGGACAGGGGGGGAGAGACCCAGTACTTC. The rearrangement links TRBV19 to TRBJ2-5; the match to TRBD1 covers 11 bases. CDR1 is LNHDA, CDR2 SQIVND, per germline (reference sequence). The CDR3 is made up of 15 amino acids. Germline trimming cut 4 bases from V and 4 bases from J; bases unmatched to any gene: 5.

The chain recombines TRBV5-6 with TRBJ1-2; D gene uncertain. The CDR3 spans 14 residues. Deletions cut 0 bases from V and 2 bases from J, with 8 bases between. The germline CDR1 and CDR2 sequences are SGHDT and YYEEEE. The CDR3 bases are TGTGCCAGCAGCTTGGGCCGGCCGAACTATGGCTACACCTTC. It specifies CASSLGRPNYGYTF. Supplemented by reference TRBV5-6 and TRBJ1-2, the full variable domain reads DAGVTQSPTHLIKTRGQQVTLRCSPKSGHDTVSWYQQALGQGPQFIFQYYEEEERQRGNFPDRFSGHQFPNYSSELNVNALLLGDSALYLCASSLGRPNYGYTFGSGTRLTVV.

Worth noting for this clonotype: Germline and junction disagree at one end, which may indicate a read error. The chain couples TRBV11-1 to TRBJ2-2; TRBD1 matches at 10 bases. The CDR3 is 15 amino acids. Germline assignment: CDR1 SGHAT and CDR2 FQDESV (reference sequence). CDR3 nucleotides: TGTGCCAGCAGGTTGGACAGGGGGGACACCGGGGGGCTGTTTTTT. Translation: CASRLDRGDTGGLFF.